A single sample is the source of the 26 T cell receptor beta chains below, sequenced in a study of cytomegalovirus exposure and HLA in healthy donors. 13 Jbeta primers and 60 Vbeta primers were used for the PCR. The method was immunoSEQ multiplex PCR; TCRdb's version includes in-frame clones alone and lacks a portion of them. The top ten hold 9.5% to 13% of the sample, which has roughly 190,000 clones, about 83% seen once. Input material: PBMCs. The receptors were sampled from a woman aged 45-65 years in good health and CMV-seropositive.

The gene calls are TRBV12-5 and TRBJ1-6; D gene uncertain. The V gene lost 6 bases and the J gene lost 9 bases, with 12 bases spanning the gap. This CDR3 has 13 amino acids. The germline gives CDR1 LGHNT, CDR2 FRNRAP. The CDR3 DNA sequence: TGTGCTAGTGGCCTCGACGGGGTTTCACCCCTCCACTTT. Protein sequence: CASGLDGVSPLHF.

The chain uses TRBV4-1 and TRBJ1-2; 7 bases align to TRBD1. The V gene end was trimmed by 0 bases and the J gene end by 4 bases; junction bases not matched to a gene: 5. CDR1 and CDR2 from the germline V gene are MGHRA and YSYEKL. The length of the CDR3 is 15 residues. The CDR3 reads CASSQDEGQPYGYTF. The DNA of the CDR3 is TGCGCCAGCAGCCAAGATGAGGGACAGCCCTATGGCTACACCTTC.

The rearrangement links TRBV15 to TRBJ2-7, with 7 bases that match TRBD2. The CDR3 spans 13 residues. V dropped 3 bases and J dropped 5; count of bases not matched to a gene: 4. CDR1 LNHNV and CDR2 YYDKDF come from the germline V gene (reference sequence). CDR3 bases: TGTGCCACCAGCAGTGGGAGGGACCACGAGCAGTACTTC. This encodes CATSSGRDHEQYF.

V gene TRBV5-1 combines with J gene TRBJ2-7; 9 nucleotides align to TRBD2. The germline V gene has CDR1 SGHRS and CDR2 YFSETQ. CDR3 length: 16 amino acids. V trimming: 3 bases; J trimming: 2 bases; junction bases outside the gene matches: 9. The CDR3 spells CASSSALAGSAYEQYF. The CDR3 nucleotides read TGCGCCAGCAGCTCCGCTCTAGCGGGGTCAGCCTACGAGCAGTACTTC.

The count of this clone is one. The rearrangement links TRBV5-1 to TRBJ2-1; 10 nucleotides align to TRBD2. Trimming took 2 bases from V and 3 from J; bases not matched to a gene: 14. Germline V lookup: CDR1 SGHRS, CDR2 YFSETQ. The CDR3 contains 19 residues. The CDR3 sequence is CASSFAGRGLAEIYNEQFF. CDR3 in DNA: TGCGCCAGCAGCTTCGCCGGGCGCGGACTAGCGGAAATCTACAATGAGCAGTTCTTC.

The chain has TRBV7-2 and TRBJ2-3; 10 nucleotides agree with TRBD2. V dropped 5 bases and J dropped 4; count of bases not matched to a gene: 15. Germline V gene lookup returns CDR1 SGHTA and CDR2 FQGNSA. The CDR3 extends over 18 amino acids. The CDR3 DNA follows: TGTGCCAGCAGCCCTTACGCTAGCGGGGGCGGGTCAGCAGATACGCAGTATTTT. Protein product: CASSPYASGGGSADTQYF.

The rearrangement links TRBV9 to TRBJ2-1; perhaps TRBD2 as D (5 bases). Trimming left V 4 bases short and J 5 bases short, with 19 bases between. Looked up from germline, CDR1 is SGDLS and CDR2 is YYNGEE. This CDR3 spans 16 amino acids. CDR3 protein: CASSPAGLVRNNEQFF. CDR3 in DNA: TGTGCCAGCAGCCCTGCGGGTCTGGTGCGTAACAATGAGCAGTTCTTC. The whole variable domain, remainder taken from reference TRBV9 and TRBJ2-1, is DSGVTQTPKHLITATGQRVTLRCSPRSGDLSVYWYQQSLDQGLQFLIQYYNGEERAKGNILERFSAQQFPDLHSELNLSSLELGDSALYFCASSPAGLVRNNEQFFGPGTRLTVL.

V gene TRBV5-1 combines with J gene TRBJ2-2, with a possible D match to TRBD2 (6 bases). Trimming took off 2 bases at V and 2 bases at J, with 13 bases between the two ends. This CDR3 spans 16 amino acids. CDR1 is SGHRS, CDR2 YFSETQ, per germline. The CDR3 sequence is CASSFGSGSNTGELFF. The DNA of the CDR3 is TGCGCCAGCAGCTTCGGTAGCGGATCCAACACCGGGGAGCTGTTTTTT. The whole variable domain, filled in from reference TRBV5-1 and TRBJ2-2, reads KAGVTQTPRYLIKTRGQQVTLSCSPISGHRSVSWYQQTPGQGLQFLFEYFSETQRNKGNFPGRFSGRQFSNSRSEMNVSTLELGDSALYLCASSFGSGSNTGELFFGEGSRLTVL.

This clone has only a few counts. This chain connects TRBV6-1 to TRBJ1-1, with D perhaps matching TRBD1 (5 bases). Germline CDR1 MNHNS, CDR2 SASEGT. Trimming took 0 bases from V and 2 from J, leaving 7 bases between them. This CDR3 spans 14 amino acids. CDR3 in amino acids: CASSEAQGNTEAFF. In DNA, the CDR3 is TGTGCCAGCAGTGAAGCCCAGGGCAACACTGAAGCTTTCTTT.

This chain joins TRBV7-9 and TRBJ2-7; tentative D call: TRBD1 (5 bases). Trimming cost V 6 bases and J 0 bases, with 12 bases left between them. CDR1 SEHNR and CDR2 FQNEAQ come from the germline V gene (reference sequence). The CDR3 runs to 14 residues. The CDR3 sequence: CASRLGPSSYEQYF. DNA for the CDR3: TGTGCCAGCAGGCTGGGGCCTAGCTCCTACGAGCAGTACTTC. Based on the CDR3 plus reference TRBV7-9 and TRBJ2-7, the full variable domain is DTGVSQNPRHKITKRGQNVTFRCDPISEHNRLYWYRQTLGQGPEFLTYFQNEAQLEKSRLLSDRFSAERPKGSFSTLEIQRTEQGDSAMYLCASRLGPSSYEQYFGPGTRLTVT.

This chain links TRBV7-9 with TRBJ2-1, with 9 bases aligning to TRBD2. Germline values: CDR1 SEHNR, CDR2 FQNEAQ (reference sequence). The CDR3 loop spans 12 amino acids. Trimming cost V 0 bases and J 16 bases; bases outside gene matches: 4. CDR3 DNA: TGTGCCAGCAGCTTAGCGGGTAGCGGGGGTTTCTTC. This codes for CASSLAGSGGFF.

This clone was recorded a few times. The chain employs TRBV19 and TRBJ1-1, with D tentatively TRBD1 (5 bases). CDR1 LNHDA and CDR2 SQIVND come from the germline V gene (reference sequence). The CDR3 loop spans 13 amino acids. The V and J ends lost 2 bases and 5 bases respectively, with 9 bases between them. The CDR3, as DNA: TGTGCCAGTAGTATACAGGGTGCGACTGAAGCTTTCTTT. Its translation is CASSIQGATEAFF.

This sequence joins TRBV7-6 and TRBJ2-7, with D possibly being TRBD1 (6 bases). The germline V gene has CDR1 SGHVS and CDR2 FNYEAQ. CDR3 size: 15 residues. The V and J ends lost 5 bases and 2 bases respectively, with 16 bases between them. This CDR3 is CASSQGRGETYEQYF. The CDR3 DNA reads TGTGCCAGCAGCCAAGGCAGGGGTGAAACCTACGAGCAGTACTTC.

The chain combines TRBV6-1 with TRBJ1-2; 11 nucleotides agree with TRBD1. Trimming removed 5 bases from V and 4 bases from J; junction bases left unmatched: 6. Per germline, CDR1 MNHNS and CDR2 SASEGT. The CDR3 extends over 15 amino acids. The CDR3, as DNA: TGTGCCAGCAGTCCCGGGACAGGGGGAGGCTATGGCTACACCTTC. Translation gives CASSPGTGGGYGYTF.

The V call is TRBV5-4, the J call TRBJ2-1; D perhaps matches TRBD2 (6 bases). Germline assignment: CDR1 SGHNT and CDR2 YYREEE (reference sequence). The CDR3 runs to 13 residues. Trimming removed 1 base at V and 8 bases at J, with 10 bases between. In nucleotides, the CDR3 is TGTGCCAGCAGCTTGCCTCGGAGGGATGAGCAGTTCTTC. Its translation is CASSLPRRDEQFF. The full variable domain, in which reference TRBV5-4 and TRBJ2-1 provide the parts outside the CDR3, is ETGVTQSPTHLIKTRGQQVTLRCSSQSGHNTVSWYQQALGQGPQFIFQYYREEENGRGNFPPRFSGLQFPNYSSELNVNALELDDSALYLCASSLPRRDEQFFGPGTRLTVL.

The V call is TRBV6-1, the J call TRBJ1-2; no clear D gene. The germline gives CDR1 MNHNS, CDR2 SASEGT. Trimming left V 3 bases short and J 4 bases short, with 12 bases between. The CDR3 runs 14 residues. Here the CDR3 DNA reads TGTGCCAGCAGTGATCCCGTGACAACCTATGGCTACACCTTC. Translation: CASSDPVTTYGYTF.

A remark on this clone: The sample contains more than one DNA sequence encoding this CDR3. This chain links TRBV18 with TRBJ1-3; D possibly corresponds to TRBD1 (6 bases). V was clipped by 1 base and J by 2 bases, with 6 bases between them. The CDR3 sequence is 14 residues long. CDR1 is KGHSH and CDR2 is LQKENI in the germline V gene. CDR3 sequence: CASSPQGAGNTIYF. DNA for the CDR3: TGTGCCAGCTCACCACAGGGGGCTGGAAACACCATATATTTT.

This clone was seen a handful of times. J is TRBJ2-1 and V is TRBV27; a weak D match, TRBD1 (5 bases). CDR1 is MNHEY, CDR2 SMNVEV, per germline (reference sequence). This CDR3 is built from 16 residues. The germline V and J ends were trimmed by 6 bases and 2 bases, with 17 bases remaining between them. The DNA of the CDR3 is TGTGCCAGCAGCCGCACCAGGGTAAGAGCCTACAATGAGCAGTTCTTC. Its translation: CASSRTRVRAYNEQFF.

The chain links TRBV7-8 to TRBJ2-1, with D unresolved. Trimming stripped 0 bases from V and 7 bases from J, with 10 bases between. Germline V gene data show CDR1 as SGHVS and CDR2 as FQNEAQ. This CDR3 has 14 residues. CDR3 in amino acids: CASSLARLVNEQFF. The CDR3 coding sequence is TGTGCCAGCAGCTTAGCCAGGCTGGTAAATGAGCAGTTCTTC.

The chain combines TRBV9 with TRBJ2-5; possible D gene TRBD2, 5 bases. The V and J ends lost 3 bases and 1 base respectively, with 10 bases between them. Germline CDR1 is SGDLS and CDR2 is YYNGEE. The length of the CDR3 is 14 residues. Here the CDR3 DNA reads TGTGCCAGCAGCGCTACTAGTGGCCAAGAGACCCAGTACTTC. Translating it yields CASSATSGQETQYF.

The chain uses TRBV7-2 and TRBJ2-5; 9 bases are a match to TRBD1. The CDR3 length is 16 residues. V lost 1 base, J lost 4 bases, and 7 bases stayed unmatched. Germline assignment: CDR1 SGHTA and CDR2 FQGNSA. The CDR3, as DNA: TGTGCCAGCAGCTTAGGAACCTCGACAGGGGGAGAGACCCAGTACTTC. It codes for CASSLGTSTGGETQYF.

The chain has TRBV11-1 and TRBJ1-2; the match to TRBD1 covers 8 bases. Germline V gene sequence: CDR1 SGHAT, CDR2 FQDESV (reference sequence). The CDR3 is 13 amino acids. Trimming at V came to 1 base and at J to 6 bases, leaving 1 base not matched to a gene. The CDR3 DNA reads as TGTGCCAGCAGCTTAGGACAGGGGAATGGCTACACCTTC. This translates into CASSLGQGNGYTF.

The CDR3 region has the DNA TGTGCCAGTAGTATTGCCAGGGTTAATCAGCCCCAGCATTTT. This sequence encodes CASSIARVNQPQHF. This chain uses TRBV19 with TRBJ1-5; TRBD1 might be the D (5 bases). Per germline, CDR1 LNHDA and CDR2 SQIVND (reference sequence). The CDR3 has 14 amino acids. V lost 3 bases and J lost 4, with 10 bases in between.

J is TRBJ2-3 and V is TRBV7-9; 14 positions agree with TRBD2. Germline V gene lookup returns CDR1 SEHNR and CDR2 FQNEAQ (reference sequence). The CDR3 runs to 17 residues. J lost 2 bases, V lost 5 bases, and 6 bases had no gene match. The CDR3: CASSPRGLAGDTDTQYF. The CDR3 DNA is TGTGCCAGCAGCCCGCGGGGACTAGCGGGGGACACAGATACGCAGTATTTT.

V gene TRBV5-4 combines with J gene TRBJ1-1; 7 bases line up with TRBD1. CDR1 and CDR2 (germline): SGHNT, YYREEE (reference sequence). The CDR3 sequence is 14 residues long. V gave up 4 bases and J gave up 0 bases; unmatched junction bases: 3. For the CDR3, the DNA is TGTGCCAGCAGCCCGACAGGGATGAACACTGAAGCTTTCTTT. Translating it yields CASSPTGMNTEAFF.

This clone occurred a few times. The junction shows a germline mismatch at one end, possibly a read error. The chain is built from TRBV2 and TRBJ2-1, with 7 nucleotides matching TRBD2. This CDR3 contains 14 residues. CDR1 and CDR2 (germline): SNHLY, FYNNEI. CDR3 residues: CATLRGSSSNEQFF. CDR3 DNA: TGTGCCACCCTGCGGGGGTCTTCCTCCAATGAGCAGTTCTTC.